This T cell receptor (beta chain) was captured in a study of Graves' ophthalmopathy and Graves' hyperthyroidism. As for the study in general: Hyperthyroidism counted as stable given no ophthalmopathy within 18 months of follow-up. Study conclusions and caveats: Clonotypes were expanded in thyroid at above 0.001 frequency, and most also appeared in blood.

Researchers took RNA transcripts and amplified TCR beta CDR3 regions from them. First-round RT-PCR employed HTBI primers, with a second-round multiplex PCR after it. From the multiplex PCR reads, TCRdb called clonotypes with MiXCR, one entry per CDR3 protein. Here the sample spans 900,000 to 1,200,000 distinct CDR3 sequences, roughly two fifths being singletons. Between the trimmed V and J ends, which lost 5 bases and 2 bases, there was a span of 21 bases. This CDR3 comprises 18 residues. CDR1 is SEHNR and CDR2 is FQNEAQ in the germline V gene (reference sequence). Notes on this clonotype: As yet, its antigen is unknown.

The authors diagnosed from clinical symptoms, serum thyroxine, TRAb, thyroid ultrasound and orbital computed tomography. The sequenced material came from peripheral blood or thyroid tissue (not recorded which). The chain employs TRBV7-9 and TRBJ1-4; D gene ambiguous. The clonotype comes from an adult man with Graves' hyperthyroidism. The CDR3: CASSEPRSVGITNEKLFF. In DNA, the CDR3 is TGTGCCAGCAGCGAACCGAGGTCTGTGGGGATCACTAATGAAAAACTGTTTTTT.